A selection of T cell receptor beta chains follows, all from one sample in a study of blood T cell repertoires in COVID-19. This table comes from immunoSEQ multiplex PCR, and its TCRdb copy is limited to in-frame clones, with some not included. The data contain about 64,000 clones, more than 70% of them singletons. Sequencing was carried out using peripheral blood. These receptor sequences come from a man in his 70s with acute or convalescent COVID-19. Each CDR3 is given with its conserved first and last residue. Each record gives: CDR3 length, V gene, D gene, J gene, clone size, CDR3 DNA, CDR3 protein. D genes are given only for firm matches. Rows give clone size only sometimes, using once, few, many, or a class for an expanded clone.

CDR3 length: 17; V gene: TRBV7-2; D gene: TRBD2; J gene: TRBJ2-3; clone size: -; CDR3 DNA: TGTGCCAGCAGCTTGTTCCTGCCTAGCGGGGTTACAGATACGCAGTATTTT; CDR3 protein: CASSLFLPSGVTDTQYF
CDR3 length: 14; V gene: TRBV7-2; D gene: -; J gene: TRBJ1-1; clone size: -; CDR3 DNA: TGTGCCAGCAGCTTATCGAGTGGGAGAACTGAAGCTTTCTTT; CDR3 protein: CASSLSSGRTEAFF
CDR3 length: 19; V gene: TRBV13; D gene: TRBD1; J gene: TRBJ1-1; clone size: -; CDR3 DNA: TGTGCCAGCAGCTTAGGCCCCCCAACAGGGGTTGGACCGAACACTGAAGCTTTCTTT; CDR3 protein: CASSLGPPTGVGPNTEAFF
CDR3 length: 13; V gene: TRBV7-2; D gene: TRBD1; J gene: TRBJ2-1; clone size: once; CDR3 DNA: TGTGCCAGCAGCTTAAACGGACAGGGGGAGCAGTTCTTC; CDR3 protein: CASSLNGQGEQFF
CDR3 length: 15; V gene: TRBV7-8; D gene: TRBD1; J gene: TRBJ1-5; clone size: -; CDR3 DNA: TGTGCCAGCAGCATCGACAGGGGGCGCGGTCAGCCCCAGCATTTT; CDR3 protein: CASSIDRGRGQPQHF
CDR3 length: 14; V gene: TRBV18; D gene: -; J gene: TRBJ2-5; clone size: -; CDR3 DNA: TGTGCCAGCTCACCAAGCAAACGAGGAGAGACCCAGTACTTC; CDR3 protein: CASSPSKRGETQYF
CDR3 length: 14; V gene: TRBV6-2/TRBV6-3; D gene: -; J gene: TRBJ1-1; clone size: once; CDR3 DNA: TGTGCCAGCAGCTCACAGGGCGCGAACACTGAAGCTTTCTTT; CDR3 protein: CASSSQGANTEAFF
CDR3 length: 19; V gene: TRBV4-3; D gene: -; J gene: TRBJ1-3; clone size: -; CDR3 DNA: TGCGCCAGCAGCCAAGATGCCAGGGCCGGACACCTCTCTGGAAACACCATATATTTT; CDR3 protein: CASSQDARAGHLSGNTIYF
CDR3 length: 17; V gene: TRBV5-4; D gene: -; J gene: TRBJ1-6; clone size: -; CDR3 DNA: TGTGCCAGCAGCGAGTCGCAGGGGTTTCCCTATAATTCACCCCTCCACTTT; CDR3 protein: CASSESQGFPYNSPLHF
CDR3 length: 13; V gene: TRBV28; D gene: -; J gene: TRBJ1-1; clone size: -; CDR3 DNA: TGTGCCAGCAGTTTGCGAGGGAACACTGAAGCTTTCTTT; CDR3 protein: CASSLRGNTEAFF
CDR3 length: 16; V gene: TRBV20-1; D gene: TRBD2; J gene: TRBJ2-3; clone size: -; CDR3 DNA: TGCAGTGCTAGTAGGCCAGGCGGGGGGGGCACAGATACGCAGTATTTT; CDR3 protein: CSASRPGGGGTDTQYF
CDR3 length: 18; V gene: TRBV6-4; D gene: -; J gene: TRBJ1-4; clone size: -; CDR3 DNA: TGTGCCAGCAGTGACCCAGACGGACTATTAACAACTAATGAAAAACTGTTTTTT; CDR3 protein: CASSDPDGLLTTNEKLFF
CDR3 length: 13; V gene: TRBV27; D gene: -; J gene: TRBJ2-7; clone size: -; CDR3 DNA: TGTGCCAGCAGTTACACGAGGGACTACGAGCAGTACTTC; CDR3 protein: CASSYTRDYEQYF
CDR3 length: 15; V gene: TRBV21-1; D gene: -; J gene: TRBJ2-7; clone size: -; CDR3 DNA: TGTGCCAGCAGCAAAGGGACAGGGGGCAACTACGAGCAGTACTTC; CDR3 protein: CASSKGTGGNYEQYF
CDR3 length: 12; V gene: TRBV19; D gene: -; J gene: TRBJ2-1; clone size: -; CDR3 DNA: TGTGCCAGTAGTCCCTCTATGAATGAGCAGTTCTTC; CDR3 protein: CASSPSMNEQFF
CDR3 length: 12; V gene: TRBV28; D gene: TRBD1; J gene: TRBJ1-5; clone size: -; CDR3 DNA: TGTGCCAGTATCACAGGGGGCCAGCCCCAGCATTTT; CDR3 protein: CASITGGQPQHF
CDR3 length: 16; V gene: TRBV6-5; D gene: TRBD1; J gene: TRBJ1-3; clone size: -; CDR3 DNA: TGTGCCAGCAGTTACTCGCCGACAGGGGTAGGAAACACCATATATTTT; CDR3 protein: CASSYSPTGVGNTIYF
CDR3 length: 14; V gene: TRBV6-4; D gene: TRBD1; J gene: TRBJ2-7; clone size: -; CDR3 DNA: TGTGCCAGCAAACCGGGACAGGGGGCCTACGAGCAGTACTTC; CDR3 protein: CASKPGQGAYEQYF
CDR3 length: 14; V gene: TRBV4-2; D gene: -; J gene: TRBJ2-5; clone size: -; CDR3 DNA: TGTGCCAGCAGCCAAGGCGCGGGGTGGGAGACCCAGTACTTC; CDR3 protein: CASSQGAGWETQYF
CDR3 length: 13; V gene: TRBV30; D gene: -; J gene: TRBJ1-5; clone size: -; CDR3 DNA: TGTGCCTGGAGCTTAACAGGGCACCAGCCCCAGCATTTT; CDR3 protein: CAWSLTGHQPQHF
CDR3 length: 15; V gene: TRBV6-2/TRBV6-3; D gene: TRBD1; J gene: TRBJ2-7; clone size: -; CDR3 DNA: TGTGCCAGCAGTACAAGGACAGGTAGCTCCTACGAGCAGTACTTC; CDR3 protein: CASSTRTGSSYEQYF
CDR3 length: 13; V gene: TRBV27; D gene: -; J gene: TRBJ2-5; clone size: -; CDR3 DNA: TGTGCCAGCAGTCCCCTAGAACAAGAGACCCAGTACTTC; CDR3 protein: CASSPLEQETQYF
CDR3 length: 16; V gene: TRBV2; D gene: TRBD2; J gene: TRBJ2-3; clone size: -; CDR3 DNA: TGTGCCAGCAGGAGGGGACTAGCGGGGGTCGGAGATACGCAGTATTTT; CDR3 protein: CASRRGLAGVGDTQYF
CDR3 length: 18; V gene: TRBV7-6; D gene: -; J gene: TRBJ2-2; clone size: once; CDR3 DNA: TGTGCCAGCAGCTTAACGCCGGTCGCATACTTGAACACCGGGGAGCTGTTTTTT; CDR3 protein: CASSLTPVAYLNTGELFF
CDR3 length: 16; V gene: TRBV5-1; D gene: TRBD1; J gene: TRBJ2-3; clone size: -; CDR3 DNA: TGCGCCAGCAGCTTGGAGGGGGCTGGGAACACAGATACGCAGTATTTT; CDR3 protein: CASSLEGAGNTDTQYF
CDR3 length: 15; V gene: TRBV18; D gene: TRBD1; J gene: TRBJ1-2; clone size: -; CDR3 DNA: TGTGCCAGCTCACCCCTGGACAGGGCACACTATGGCTACACCTTC; CDR3 protein: CASSPLDRAHYGYTF
CDR3 length: 19; V gene: TRBV4-2; D gene: TRBD2; J gene: TRBJ2-5; clone size: -; CDR3 DNA: TGTGCCAGCAGCCAAGATCTAGCGACTAGCGGGTCCTTGAGGGGGACCCAGTACTTC; CDR3 protein: CASSQDLATSGSLRGTQYF
CDR3 length: 14; V gene: TRBV29-1; D gene: TRBD1; J gene: TRBJ1-4; clone size: -; CDR3 DNA: TGCAGCGTCAAAAACAGGGGTTCTAATGAAAAACTGTTTTTT; CDR3 protein: CSVKNRGSNEKLFF
CDR3 length: 16; V gene: TRBV7-9; D gene: -; J gene: TRBJ2-1; clone size: -; CDR3 DNA: TGTGCCAGCAGCTTACCAGGCGGGCAGTCCTACAATGAGCAGTTCTTC; CDR3 protein: CASSLPGGQSYNEQFF
CDR3 length: 13; V gene: TRBV9; D gene: -; J gene: TRBJ1-2; clone size: -; CDR3 DNA: TGTGCCAGCAGCGTAACGAGGTTGTCTGGCTACACCTTC; CDR3 protein: CASSVTRLSGYTF
CDR3 length: 17; V gene: TRBV4-3; D gene: TRBD2; J gene: TRBJ2-2; clone size: -; CDR3 DNA: TGCGCCAGCAGCCAAGATCGAGGCAGCGGGGGTGCCGGGGAGCTGTTTTTT; CDR3 protein: CASSQDRGSGGAGELFF
CDR3 length: 14; V gene: TRBV7-2; D gene: TRBD2; J gene: TRBJ2-5; clone size: -; CDR3 DNA: TGTGCCAGCAGCCCCGGGACTAGGAAAGAGACCCAGTACTTC; CDR3 protein: CASSPGTRKETQYF
CDR3 length: 15; V gene: TRBV7-9; D gene: TRBD2; J gene: TRBJ2-1; clone size: -; CDR3 DNA: TGTGCCAGCAGCTTAGGAGCGGGGTTTGGGGATGAGCAGTTCTTC; CDR3 protein: CASSLGAGFGDEQFF
CDR3 length: 18; V gene: TRBV5-1; D gene: -; J gene: TRBJ2-5; clone size: -; CDR3 DNA: TGCGCCAGCAGAGGAGCGACCACCGGGACCCGAGGTTGGGGGGCCCAGTACTTC; CDR3 protein: CASRGATTGTRGWGAQYF
CDR3 length: 13; V gene: TRBV6-5; D gene: -; J gene: TRBJ1-5; clone size: -; CDR3 DNA: TGTGCCAGCAGCAGGGGCTTGCGTCAGCCCCAGCATTTT; CDR3 protein: CASSRGLRQPQHF
CDR3 length: 15; V gene: TRBV6-5; D gene: -; J gene: TRBJ1-6; clone size: -; CDR3 DNA: TGTGCCAGCAGCCCCCCGGGGAGGGGGGATTCACCCCTCCACTTT; CDR3 protein: CASSPPGRGDSPLHF
CDR3 length: 15; V gene: TRBV14; D gene: -; J gene: TRBJ2-7; clone size: -; CDR3 DNA: TGTGCCAGCAGCCGAACAGGGTCATGGGGGTACGAGCAGTACTTC; CDR3 protein: CASSRTGSWGYEQYF
CDR3 length: 15; V gene: TRBV28; D gene: TRBD2; J gene: TRBJ2-3; clone size: -; CDR3 DNA: TGTGCCAGCAGTTATCCGGGGGGGTTGTTGAATACGCAGTATTTT; CDR3 protein: CASSYPGGLLNTQYF
CDR3 length: 15; V gene: TRBV6-4; D gene: TRBD2; J gene: TRBJ2-1; clone size: -; CDR3 DNA: TGTGCCAGCAGTCCCTCCGGACTAGCGGTAAATGAGCAGTTCTTC; CDR3 protein: CASSPSGLAVNEQFF
CDR3 length: 11; V gene: TRBV20-1; D gene: -; J gene: TRBJ1-1; clone size: -; CDR3 DNA: TGCAGAACCGACAGGAACACTGAAGCTTTCTTT; CDR3 protein: CRTDRNTEAFF
CDR3 length: 13; V gene: TRBV19; D gene: -; J gene: TRBJ2-7; clone size: -; CDR3 DNA: TGTGCCAGTAGTATCATACTTTCCTACGAGCAGTACTTC; CDR3 protein: CASSIILSYEQYF
CDR3 length: 17; V gene: TRBV27; D gene: -; J gene: TRBJ1-1; clone size: once; CDR3 DNA: TGTGCCAGCCGCCCGGACGGGGTAGGAGGTACAAGGACTGAAGCTTTCTTT; CDR3 protein: CASRPDGVGGTRTEAFF
CDR3 length: 15; V gene: TRBV7-6; D gene: -; J gene: TRBJ2-2; clone size: -; CDR3 DNA: TGTGCCAGCAGCCGATGGGGGGGCGACACCGGGGAGCTGTTTTTT; CDR3 protein: CASSRWGGDTGELFF
CDR3 length: 14; V gene: TRBV30; D gene: -; J gene: TRBJ1-1; clone size: -; CDR3 DNA: TGTGCCTGGAGTGTAACCCCAGGGTCGACTGAAGCTTTCTTT; CDR3 protein: CAWSVTPGSTEAFF
CDR3 length: 17; V gene: TRBV19; D gene: TRBD1; J gene: TRBJ1-4; clone size: -; CDR3 DNA: TGTGCCAGTAGCAACCCGGGACAGGGAGGAACTAATGAAAAACTGTTTTTT; CDR3 protein: CASSNPGQGGTNEKLFF
CDR3 length: 15; V gene: TRBV2; D gene: -; J gene: TRBJ1-5; clone size: -; CDR3 DNA: TGTGCCAGCAGTGTGGAGGCAGCCAGCCATCAGCCCCAGCATTTT; CDR3 protein: CASSVEAASHQPQHF
CDR3 length: 17; V gene: TRBV5-6; D gene: TRBD2; J gene: TRBJ2-5; clone size: -; CDR3 DNA: TGTGCCAGCAGCTTGGGAGTACTAGCGGGGGTTCAAGAGACCCAGTACTTC; CDR3 protein: CASSLGVLAGVQETQYF
CDR3 length: 16; V gene: TRBV13; D gene: -; J gene: TRBJ2-5; clone size: -; CDR3 DNA: TGTGCCAGCAGCTTGATCCGGGGAGGCCATCAAGAGACCCAGTACTTC; CDR3 protein: CASSLIRGGHQETQYF
CDR3 length: 13; V gene: TRBV16; D gene: TRBD1; J gene: TRBJ1-2; clone size: -; CDR3 DNA: TGTGCCAGCAAGGGGGCCTCGGCACAGGGCTACACCTTC; CDR3 protein: CASKGASAQGYTF
CDR3 length: 18; V gene: TRBV4-3; D gene: TRBD2; J gene: TRBJ2-3; clone size: -; CDR3 DNA: TGCGCCAGCAGCCAAGCCGCGACTAGCGGGGTTAGCACAGATACGCAGTATTTT; CDR3 protein: CASSQAATSGVSTDTQYF
CDR3 length: 14; V gene: TRBV3-1/TRBV3-2; D gene: -; J gene: TRBJ1-1; clone size: once; CDR3 DNA: TGTGCCAGCAGCCCCCTCGGGTTACACTGGCTCGCTTTCTTT; CDR3 protein: CASSPLGLHWLAFF
CDR3 length: 15; V gene: TRBV18; D gene: TRBD1; J gene: TRBJ1-2; clone size: -; CDR3 DNA: TGTGCCAGCTCGTGGGACAGGTCCGGAGGCTATGGCTACACCTTC; CDR3 protein: CASSWDRSGGYGYTF
CDR3 length: 14; V gene: TRBV5-1; D gene: -; J gene: TRBJ2-3; clone size: -; CDR3 DNA: TGCGCCAGCAGCTTGGGGGACTCTTTGAGTACGCAGTATTTT; CDR3 protein: CASSLGDSLSTQYF
CDR3 length: 14; V gene: TRBV27; D gene: TRBD1; J gene: TRBJ2-7; clone size: -; CDR3 DNA: TGTGCCAGCAGTTTATCGAGGACAGGGCGGGAGCAGTACTTC; CDR3 protein: CASSLSRTGREQYF
CDR3 length: 17; V gene: TRBV11-2; D gene: -; J gene: TRBJ2-1; clone size: once; CDR3 DNA: TGTGCCAGCAGCCCCCGTAAGCGAGGGAGCTCCTACAATGAGCAGTTCTTC; CDR3 protein: CASSPRKRGSSYNEQFF
CDR3 length: 17; V gene: TRBV5-6; D gene: TRBD1; J gene: TRBJ1-2; clone size: once; CDR3 DNA: TGTGCCAGCAGCTTGGGCCGGGACAGGTCTTATTTGTCTGGCTACACCTTC; CDR3 protein: CASSLGRDRSYLSGYTF